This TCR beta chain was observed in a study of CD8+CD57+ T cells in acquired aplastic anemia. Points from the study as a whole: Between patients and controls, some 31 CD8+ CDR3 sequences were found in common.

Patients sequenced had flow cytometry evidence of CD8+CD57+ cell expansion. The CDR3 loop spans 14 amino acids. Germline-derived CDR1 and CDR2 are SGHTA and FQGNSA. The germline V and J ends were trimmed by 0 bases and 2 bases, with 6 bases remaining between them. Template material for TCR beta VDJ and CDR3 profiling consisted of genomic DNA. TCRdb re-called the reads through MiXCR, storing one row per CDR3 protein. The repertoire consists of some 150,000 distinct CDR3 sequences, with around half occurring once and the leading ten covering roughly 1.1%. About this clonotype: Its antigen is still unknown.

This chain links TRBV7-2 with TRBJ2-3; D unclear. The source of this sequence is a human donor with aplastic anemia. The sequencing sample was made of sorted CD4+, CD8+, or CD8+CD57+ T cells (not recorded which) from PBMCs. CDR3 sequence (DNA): TGTGCCAGCAGCTTAGCGGGTTACACAGATACGCAGTATTTT. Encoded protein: CASSLAGYTDTQYF.